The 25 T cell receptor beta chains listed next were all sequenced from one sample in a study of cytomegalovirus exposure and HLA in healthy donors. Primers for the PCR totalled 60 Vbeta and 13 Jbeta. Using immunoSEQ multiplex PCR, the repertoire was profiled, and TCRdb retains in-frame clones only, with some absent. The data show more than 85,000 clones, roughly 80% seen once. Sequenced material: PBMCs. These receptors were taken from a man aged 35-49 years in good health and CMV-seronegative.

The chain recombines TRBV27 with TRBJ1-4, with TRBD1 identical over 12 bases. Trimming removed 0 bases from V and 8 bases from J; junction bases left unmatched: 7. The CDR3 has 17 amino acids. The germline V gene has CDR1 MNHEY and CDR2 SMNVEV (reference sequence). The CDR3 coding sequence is TGTGCCAGCAGTTTATCCCGTCCCGGGACAGGGGGCGAAAAACTGTTTTTT. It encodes CASSLSRPGTGGEKLFF. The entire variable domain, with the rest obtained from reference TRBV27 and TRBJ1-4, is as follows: EAQVTQNPRYLITVTGKKLTVTCSQNMNHEYMSWYRQDPGLGLRQIYYSMNVEVTDKGDVPEGYKVSRKEKRNFPLILESPSPNQTSLYFCASSLSRPGTGGEKLFFGSGTQLSVL.

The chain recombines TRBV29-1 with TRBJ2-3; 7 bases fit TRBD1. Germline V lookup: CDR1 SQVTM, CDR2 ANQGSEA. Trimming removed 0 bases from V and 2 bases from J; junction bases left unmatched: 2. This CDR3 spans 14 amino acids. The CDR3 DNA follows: TGCAGCGTTGAAGAAACAGGGGCCACAGATACGCAGTATTTT. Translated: CSVEETGATDTQYF.

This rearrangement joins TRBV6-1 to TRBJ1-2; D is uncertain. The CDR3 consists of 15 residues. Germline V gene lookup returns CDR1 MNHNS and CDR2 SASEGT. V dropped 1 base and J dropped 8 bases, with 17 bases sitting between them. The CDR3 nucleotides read TGTGCCAGCAGTGAAGATTGGAGGGCGTTGGGGGGCTACACCTTC. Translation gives CASSEDWRALGGYTF.

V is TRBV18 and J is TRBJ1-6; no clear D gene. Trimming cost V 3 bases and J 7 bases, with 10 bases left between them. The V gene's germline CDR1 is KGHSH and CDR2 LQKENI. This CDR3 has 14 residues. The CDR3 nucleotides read TGTGCCAGCTCACCGGGTGACTCGAATTCACCCCTCCACTTT. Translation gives CASSPGDSNSPLHF.

The CDR3 reads CASSVAANPRAEAFF. The CDR3 bases are TGTGCCAGCAGCGTAGCGGCCAACCCCAGGGCTGAAGCTTTCTTT. This sequence joins TRBV9 and TRBJ1-1; a possible D gene is TRBD1 (5 bases). This CDR3 region has 15 residues. Germline loops: CDR1 SGDLS, CDR2 YYNGEE. Trimming took 0 bases from V and 6 from J, leaving 15 bases between them. The whole variable domain, remainder taken from reference TRBV9 and TRBJ1-1, is DSGVTQTPKHLITATGQRVTLRCSPRSGDLSVYWYQQSLDQGLQFLIQYYNGEERAKGNILERFSAQQFPDLHSELNLSSLELGDSALYFCASSVAANPRAEAFFGQGTRLTVV.

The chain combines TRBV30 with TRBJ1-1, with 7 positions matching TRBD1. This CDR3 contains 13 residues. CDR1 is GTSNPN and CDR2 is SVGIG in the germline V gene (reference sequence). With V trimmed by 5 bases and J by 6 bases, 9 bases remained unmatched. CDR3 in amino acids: CAWVTGYPPEAFF. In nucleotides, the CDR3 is TGTGCCTGGGTGACAGGGTACCCTCCTGAAGCTTTCTTT.

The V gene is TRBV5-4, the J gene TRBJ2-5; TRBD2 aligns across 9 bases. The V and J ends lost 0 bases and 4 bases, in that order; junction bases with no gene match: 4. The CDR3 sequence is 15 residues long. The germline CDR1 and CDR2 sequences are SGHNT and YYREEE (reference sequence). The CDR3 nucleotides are TGTGCCAGCAGCTTGGACTCGCGGGGGGGAGAGACCCAGTACTTC. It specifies CASSLDSRGGETQYF.

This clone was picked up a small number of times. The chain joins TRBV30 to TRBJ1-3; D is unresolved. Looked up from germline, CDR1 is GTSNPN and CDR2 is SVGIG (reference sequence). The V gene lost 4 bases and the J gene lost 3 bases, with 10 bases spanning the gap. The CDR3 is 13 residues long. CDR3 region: CAWNAGYGNTIYF. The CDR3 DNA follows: TGTGCCTGGAATGCGGGATATGGAAACACCATATATTTT.

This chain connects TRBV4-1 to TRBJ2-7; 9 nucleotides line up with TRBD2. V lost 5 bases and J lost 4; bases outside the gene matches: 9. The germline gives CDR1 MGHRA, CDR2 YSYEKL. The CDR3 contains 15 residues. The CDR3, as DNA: TGCGCCAGCAGCTCCCGGGGAAGCGGGGGGTACGAGCAGTACTTC. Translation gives CASSSRGSGGYEQYF.

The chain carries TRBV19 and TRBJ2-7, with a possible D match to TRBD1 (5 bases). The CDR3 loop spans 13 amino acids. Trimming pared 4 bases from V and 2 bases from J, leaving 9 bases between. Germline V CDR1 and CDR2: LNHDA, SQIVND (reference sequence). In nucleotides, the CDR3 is TGTGCCAGTAGTACGGACAACACCTACGAGCAGTACTTC. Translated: CASSTDNTYEQYF.

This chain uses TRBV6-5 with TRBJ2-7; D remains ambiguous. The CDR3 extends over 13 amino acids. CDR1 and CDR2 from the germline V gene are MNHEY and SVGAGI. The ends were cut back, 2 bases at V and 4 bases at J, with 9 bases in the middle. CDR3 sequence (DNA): TGTGCCAGCAGTTACGGTTCGGGTTACGAGCAGTACTTC. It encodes CASSYGSGYEQYF.

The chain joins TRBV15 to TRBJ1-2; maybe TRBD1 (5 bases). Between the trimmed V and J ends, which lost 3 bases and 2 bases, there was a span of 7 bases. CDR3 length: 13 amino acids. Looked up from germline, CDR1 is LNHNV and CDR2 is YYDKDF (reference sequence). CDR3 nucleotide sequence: TGTGCCACCAGCAGGGGACTGAACTATGGCTACACCTTC. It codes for CATSRGLNYGYTF.

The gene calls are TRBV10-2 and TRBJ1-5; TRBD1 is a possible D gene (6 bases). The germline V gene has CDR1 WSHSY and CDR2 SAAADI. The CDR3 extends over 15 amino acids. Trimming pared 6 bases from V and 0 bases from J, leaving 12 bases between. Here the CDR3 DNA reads TGCGCCAGCAGAGACGACAGGTATAGCAATCAGCCCCAGCATTTT. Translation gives CASRDDRYSNQPQHF.

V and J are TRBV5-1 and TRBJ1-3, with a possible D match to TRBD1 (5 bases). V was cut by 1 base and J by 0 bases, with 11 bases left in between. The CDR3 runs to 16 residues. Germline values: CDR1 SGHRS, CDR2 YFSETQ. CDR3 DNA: TGCGCCAGCAGCTTGTATCAGGGCCTCTCTGGAAACACCATATATTTT. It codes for CASSLYQGLSGNTIYF.

Here the CDR3 reads CASSRKGTGERTNYGYTF. The CDR3 coding sequence is TGTGCCAGCAGCCGTAAAGGGACAGGCGAGCGCACTAACTATGGCTACACCTTC. The chain links TRBV7-2 to TRBJ1-2; 8 nucleotides line up with TRBD1. The V gene end was trimmed by 5 bases and the J gene end by 0 bases; junction bases not matched to a gene: 14. The CDR3 has 18 amino acids. Looked up from germline, CDR1 is SGHTA and CDR2 is FQGNSA.

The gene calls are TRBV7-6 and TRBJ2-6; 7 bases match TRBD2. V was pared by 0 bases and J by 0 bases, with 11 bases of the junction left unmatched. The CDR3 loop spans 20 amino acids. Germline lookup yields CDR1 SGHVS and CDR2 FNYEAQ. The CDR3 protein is CASSLARKSGVRSGANVLTF. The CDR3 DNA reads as TGTGCCAGCAGCTTAGCGCGCAAGAGCGGGGTTCGCTCTGGGGCCAACGTCCTGACTTTC.

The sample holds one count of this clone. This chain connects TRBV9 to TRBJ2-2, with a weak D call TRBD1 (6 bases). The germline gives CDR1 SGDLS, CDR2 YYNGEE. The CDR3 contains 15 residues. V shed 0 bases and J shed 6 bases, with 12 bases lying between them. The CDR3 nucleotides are TGTGCCAGCAGCGTAGACACAGGGTCCTCCGGGGAGCTGTTTTTT. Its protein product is CASSVDTGSSGELFF.

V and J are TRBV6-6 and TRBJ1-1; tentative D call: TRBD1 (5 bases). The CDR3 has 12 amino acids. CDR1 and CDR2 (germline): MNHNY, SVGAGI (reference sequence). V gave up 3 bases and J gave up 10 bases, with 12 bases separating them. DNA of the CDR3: TGTGCCAGCAGTTATCTCTCCGGGGGAGCTTTCTTT. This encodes CASSYLSGGAFF.

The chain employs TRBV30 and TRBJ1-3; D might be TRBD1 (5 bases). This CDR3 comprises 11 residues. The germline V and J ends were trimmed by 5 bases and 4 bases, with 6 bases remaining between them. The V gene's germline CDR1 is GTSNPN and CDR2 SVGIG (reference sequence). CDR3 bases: TGTGCCTGGGGGGCGGGAAACACCATATATTTT. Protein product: CAWGAGNTIYF.

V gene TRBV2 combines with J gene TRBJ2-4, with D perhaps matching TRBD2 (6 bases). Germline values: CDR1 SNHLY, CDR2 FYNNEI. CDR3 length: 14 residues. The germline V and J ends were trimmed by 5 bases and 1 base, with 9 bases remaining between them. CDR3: CASSPGDAKNIQYF. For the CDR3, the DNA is TGTGCCAGCAGTCCGGGGGATGCCAAAAACATTCAGTACTTC.

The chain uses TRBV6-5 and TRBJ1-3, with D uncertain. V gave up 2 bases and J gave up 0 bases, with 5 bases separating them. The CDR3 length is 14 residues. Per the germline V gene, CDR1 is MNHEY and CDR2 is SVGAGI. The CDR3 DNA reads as TGTGCCAGCAGTTACGAGGGCTCTGGAAACACCATATATTTT. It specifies CASSYEGSGNTIYF.

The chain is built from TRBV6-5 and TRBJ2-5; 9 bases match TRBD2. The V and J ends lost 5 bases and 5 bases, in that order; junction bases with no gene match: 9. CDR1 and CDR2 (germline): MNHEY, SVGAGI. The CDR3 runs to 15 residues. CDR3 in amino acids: CASSRFAGGPETQYF. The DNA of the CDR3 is TGTGCCAGCAGTCGCTTTGCGGGGGGGCCTGAGACCCAGTACTTC.

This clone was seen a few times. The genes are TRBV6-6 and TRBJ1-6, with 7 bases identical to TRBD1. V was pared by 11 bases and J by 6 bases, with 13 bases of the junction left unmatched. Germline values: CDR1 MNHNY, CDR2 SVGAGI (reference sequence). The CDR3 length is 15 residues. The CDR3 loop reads CAAAPPGQFNSPLHF. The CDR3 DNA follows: TGTGCCGCCGCTCCACCGGGACAGTTTAATTCACCCCTCCACTTT.

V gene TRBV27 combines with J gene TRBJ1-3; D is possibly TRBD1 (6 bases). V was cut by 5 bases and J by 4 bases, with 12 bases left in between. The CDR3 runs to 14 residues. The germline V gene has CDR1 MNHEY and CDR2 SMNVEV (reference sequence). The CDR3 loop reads CASSTTGLGNTIYF. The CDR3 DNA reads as TGTGCCAGCAGTACTACAGGGTTGGGAAACACCATATATTTT.

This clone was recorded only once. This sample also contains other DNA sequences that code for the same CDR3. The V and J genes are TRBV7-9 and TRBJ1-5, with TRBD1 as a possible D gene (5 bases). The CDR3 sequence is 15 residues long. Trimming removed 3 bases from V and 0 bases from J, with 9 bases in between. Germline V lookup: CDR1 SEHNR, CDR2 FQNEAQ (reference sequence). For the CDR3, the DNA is TGTGCCAGCAGCTTGGCAGACAGTAGCAATCAGCCCCAGCATTTT. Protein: CASSLADSSNQPQHF.